What follows is one T cell receptor (beta chain) and its context. This CDR3 has 15 residues. CDR1 is DFQATT, CDR2 SNEGSKA, per germline (reference sequence). V shed 5 bases and J 2 bases; nucleotides not matched to a gene: 4. TCRdb fed the 5' RACE reads into MiXCR, producing one record per CDR3 protein. The repertoire holds 55,000 to 75,000 distinct CDR3 sequences, with more than 25% as singletons. Naive CD4+ T cells were purified with Tregs depleted by CD25. This clonotype originated in a female donor with breast cancer. The sample consisted of tumor-infiltrating naive CD4+ T cells sorted from the breast tumor. Subset given: naive CD4+ T cells, CD4+CD45RA+CD25-. V usage is TRBV20-1 and J usage is TRBJ2-1, with 12 bases matching TRBD2. The CDR3: CSAGRTSGAYNEQFF. CDR3 nucleotide sequence: TGCAGTGCTGGCCGGACTAGCGGGGCCTACAATGAGCAGTTCTTC.